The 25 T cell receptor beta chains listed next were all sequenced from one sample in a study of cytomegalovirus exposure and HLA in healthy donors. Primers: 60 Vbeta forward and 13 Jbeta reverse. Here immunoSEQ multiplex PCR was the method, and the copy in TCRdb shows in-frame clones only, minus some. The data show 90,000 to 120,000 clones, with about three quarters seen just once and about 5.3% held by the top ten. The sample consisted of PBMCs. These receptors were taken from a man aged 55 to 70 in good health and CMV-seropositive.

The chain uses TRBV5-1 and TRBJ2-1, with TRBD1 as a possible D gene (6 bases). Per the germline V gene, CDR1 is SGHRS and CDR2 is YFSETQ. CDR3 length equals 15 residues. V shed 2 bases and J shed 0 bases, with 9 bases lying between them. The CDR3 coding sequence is TGCGCCAGCAGCTTTACAGGGAGCTCCTACAATGAGCAGTTCTTC. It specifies CASSFTGSSYNEQFF. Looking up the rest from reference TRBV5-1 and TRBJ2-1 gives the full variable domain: KAGVTQTPRYLIKTRGQQVTLSCSPISGHRSVSWYQQTPGQGLQFLFEYFSETQRNKGNFPGRFSGRQFSNSRSEMNVSTLELGDSALYLCASSFTGSSYNEQFFGPGTRLTVL.

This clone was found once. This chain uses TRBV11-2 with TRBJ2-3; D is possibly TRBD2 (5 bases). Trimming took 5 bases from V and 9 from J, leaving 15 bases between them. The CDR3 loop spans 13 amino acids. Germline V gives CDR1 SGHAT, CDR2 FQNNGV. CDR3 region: CASSPRFRETQYF. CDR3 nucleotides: TGTGCCAGCAGCCCCCGGTTTAGGGAGACGCAGTATTTT.

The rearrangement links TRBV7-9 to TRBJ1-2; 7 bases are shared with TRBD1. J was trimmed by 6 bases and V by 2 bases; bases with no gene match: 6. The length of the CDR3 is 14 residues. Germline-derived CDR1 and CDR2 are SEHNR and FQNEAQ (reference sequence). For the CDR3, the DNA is TGTGCCAGCAGCTTATCACAGGGGACGGATGGCTACACCTTC. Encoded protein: CASSLSQGTDGYTF.

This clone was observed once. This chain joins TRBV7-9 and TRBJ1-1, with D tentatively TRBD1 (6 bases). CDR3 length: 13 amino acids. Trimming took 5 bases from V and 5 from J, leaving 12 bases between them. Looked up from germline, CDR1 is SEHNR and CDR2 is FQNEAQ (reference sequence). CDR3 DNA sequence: TGTGCCAGCAGCCAGGAGGGGGGGACTGAAGCTTTCTTT. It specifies CASSQEGGTEAFF.

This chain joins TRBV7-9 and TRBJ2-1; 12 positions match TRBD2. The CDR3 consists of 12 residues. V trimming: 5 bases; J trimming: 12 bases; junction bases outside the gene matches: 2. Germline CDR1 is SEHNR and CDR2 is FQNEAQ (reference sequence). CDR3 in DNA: TGTGCCAGCAGCCAGGGACTAGCGGGGCAGTTCTTC. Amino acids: CASSQGLAGQFF.

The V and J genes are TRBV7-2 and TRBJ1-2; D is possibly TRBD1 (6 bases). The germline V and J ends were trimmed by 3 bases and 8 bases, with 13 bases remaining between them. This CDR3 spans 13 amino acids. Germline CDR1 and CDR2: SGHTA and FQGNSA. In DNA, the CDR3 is TGTGCCAGCAGCTTCACAGGGTTGCAGGGCTACACCTTC. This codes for CASSFTGLQGYTF.

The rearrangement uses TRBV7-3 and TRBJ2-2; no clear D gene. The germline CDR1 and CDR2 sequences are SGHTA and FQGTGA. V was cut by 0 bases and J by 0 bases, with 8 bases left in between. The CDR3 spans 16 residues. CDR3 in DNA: TGTGCCAGCAGCTTAACTGGCGGCGCGAACACCGGGGAGCTGTTTTTT. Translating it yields CASSLTGGANTGELFF.

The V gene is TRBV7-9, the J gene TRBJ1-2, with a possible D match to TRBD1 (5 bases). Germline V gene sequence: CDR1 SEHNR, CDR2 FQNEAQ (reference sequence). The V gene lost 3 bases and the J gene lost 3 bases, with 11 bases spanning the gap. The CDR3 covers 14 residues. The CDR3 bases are TGTGCCAGCAGCTTGGGGCCAGAAGACTATGGCTACACCTTC. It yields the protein CASSLGPEDYGYTF.

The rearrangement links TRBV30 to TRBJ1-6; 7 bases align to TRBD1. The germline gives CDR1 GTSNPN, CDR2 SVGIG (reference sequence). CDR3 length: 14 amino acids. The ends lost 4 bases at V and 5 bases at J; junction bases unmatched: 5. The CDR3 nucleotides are TGTGCCTGGACCCCAGGGACAGATAATTCACCCCTCCACTTT. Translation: CAWTPGTDNSPLHF.

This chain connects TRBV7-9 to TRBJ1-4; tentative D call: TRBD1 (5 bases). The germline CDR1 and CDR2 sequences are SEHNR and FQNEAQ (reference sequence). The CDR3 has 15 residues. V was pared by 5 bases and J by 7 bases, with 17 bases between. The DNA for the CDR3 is TGTGCCAGCAGCGCCCCGGGACTAGGGGCTGAAAAACTGTTTTTT. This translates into CASSAPGLGAEKLFF.

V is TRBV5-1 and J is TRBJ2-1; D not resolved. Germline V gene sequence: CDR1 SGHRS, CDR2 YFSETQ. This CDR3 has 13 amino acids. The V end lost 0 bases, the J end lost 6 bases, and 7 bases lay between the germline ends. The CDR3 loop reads CASSLGTANEQFF. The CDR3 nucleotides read TGCGCCAGCAGCTTGGGTACAGCCAATGAGCAGTTCTTC.

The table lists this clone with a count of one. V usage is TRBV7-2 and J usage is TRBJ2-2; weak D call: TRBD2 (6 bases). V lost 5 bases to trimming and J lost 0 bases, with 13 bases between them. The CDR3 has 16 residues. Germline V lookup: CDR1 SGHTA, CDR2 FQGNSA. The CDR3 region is CASSKWAGTNTGELFF. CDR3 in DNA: TGTGCCAGCAGCAAATGGGCGGGGACGAACACCGGGGAGCTGTTTTTT.

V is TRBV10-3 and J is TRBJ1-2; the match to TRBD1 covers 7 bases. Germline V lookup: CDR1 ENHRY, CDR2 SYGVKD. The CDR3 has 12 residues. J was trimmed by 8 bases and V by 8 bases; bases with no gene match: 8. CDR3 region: CAIYRQGHGYTF. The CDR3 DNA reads TGTGCCATCTACCGACAGGGTCACGGCTACACCTTC.

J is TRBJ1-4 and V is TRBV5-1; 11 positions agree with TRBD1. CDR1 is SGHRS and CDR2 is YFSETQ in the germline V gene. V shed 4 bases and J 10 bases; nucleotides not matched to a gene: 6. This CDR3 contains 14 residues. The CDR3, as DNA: TGCGCCAGCAGCCTCGGACAGGGGGCAGGAAAACTGTTTTTT. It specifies CASSLGQGAGKLFF.

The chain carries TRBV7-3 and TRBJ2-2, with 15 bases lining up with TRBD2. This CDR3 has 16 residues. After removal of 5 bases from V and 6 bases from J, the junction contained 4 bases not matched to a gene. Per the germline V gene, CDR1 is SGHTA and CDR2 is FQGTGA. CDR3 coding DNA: TGTGCCAGCAGCCCTAGGACTAGCGGGGGGGCCGGGGAGCTGTTTTTT. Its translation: CASSPRTSGGAGELFF.

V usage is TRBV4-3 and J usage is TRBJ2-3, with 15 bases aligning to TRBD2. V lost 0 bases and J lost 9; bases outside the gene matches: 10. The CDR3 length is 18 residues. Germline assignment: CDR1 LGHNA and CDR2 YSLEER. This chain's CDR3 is CASSQDRPGTSGGRTQYF. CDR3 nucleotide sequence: TGCGCCAGCAGCCAAGATCGTCCCGGGACTAGCGGGGGGAGGACGCAGTATTTT.

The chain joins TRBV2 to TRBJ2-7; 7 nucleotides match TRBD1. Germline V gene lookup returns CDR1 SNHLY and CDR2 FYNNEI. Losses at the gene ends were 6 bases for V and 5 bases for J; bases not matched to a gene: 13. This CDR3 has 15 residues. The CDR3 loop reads CASSPPPGQYHEQYF. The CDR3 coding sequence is TGTGCCAGCAGCCCCCCTCCGGGACAGTATCACGAGCAGTACTTC.

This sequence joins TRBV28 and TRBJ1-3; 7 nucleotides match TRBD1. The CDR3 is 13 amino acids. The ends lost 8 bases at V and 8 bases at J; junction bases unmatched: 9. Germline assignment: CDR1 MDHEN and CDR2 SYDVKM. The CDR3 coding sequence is TGTGCCAGCGCCTCGACAGGGCTGGACACCATATATTTT. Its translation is CASASTGLDTIYF.

The chain's CDR3 is CAISEISGVQETQYF. Here the CDR3 DNA reads TGTGCCATCAGTGAGATTAGCGGGGTCCAAGAGACCCAGTACTTC. This sequence joins TRBV10-3 and TRBJ2-5; TRBD2 matches 8 bases. V was clipped by 2 bases and J by 1 base; unmatched bases: 3. CDR3 length: 15 amino acids. Germline CDR1 is ENHRY and CDR2 is SYGVKD.

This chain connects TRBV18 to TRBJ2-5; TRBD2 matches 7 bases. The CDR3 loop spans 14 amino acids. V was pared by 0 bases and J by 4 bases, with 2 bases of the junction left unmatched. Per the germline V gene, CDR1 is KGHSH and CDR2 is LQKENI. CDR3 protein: CASSPPGRAETQYF. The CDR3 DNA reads TGTGCCAGCTCACCACCAGGGAGGGCAGAGACCCAGTACTTC.

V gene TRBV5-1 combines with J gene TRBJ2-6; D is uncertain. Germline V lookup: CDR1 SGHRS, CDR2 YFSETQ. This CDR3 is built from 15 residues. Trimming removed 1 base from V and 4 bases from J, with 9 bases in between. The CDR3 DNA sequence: TGCGCCAGCAGCTTGACCGGTGCCGGGGCCAACGTCCTGACTTTC. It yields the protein CASSLTGAGANVLTF.

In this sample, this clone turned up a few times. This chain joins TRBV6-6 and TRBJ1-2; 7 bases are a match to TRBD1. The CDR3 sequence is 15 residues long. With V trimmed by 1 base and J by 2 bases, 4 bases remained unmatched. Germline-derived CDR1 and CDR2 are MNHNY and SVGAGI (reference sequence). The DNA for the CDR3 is TGTGCCAGCAGTTACTTAGGCAGGGGGAACTATGGCTACACCTTC. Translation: CASSYLGRGNYGYTF.

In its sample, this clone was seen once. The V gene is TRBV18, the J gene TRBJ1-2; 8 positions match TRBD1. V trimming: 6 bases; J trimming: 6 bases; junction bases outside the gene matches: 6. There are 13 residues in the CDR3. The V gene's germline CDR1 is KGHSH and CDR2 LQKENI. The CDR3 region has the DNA TGTGCCAGCTCCCCAGGGGGCCCGGATGGCTACACCTTC. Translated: CASSPGGPDGYTF.

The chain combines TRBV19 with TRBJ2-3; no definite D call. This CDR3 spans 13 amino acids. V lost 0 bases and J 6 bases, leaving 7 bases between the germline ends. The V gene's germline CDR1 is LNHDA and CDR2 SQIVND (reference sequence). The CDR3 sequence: CASSIDPRDTQYF. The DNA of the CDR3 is TGTGCCAGTAGTATAGATCCCAGGGATACGCAGTATTTT. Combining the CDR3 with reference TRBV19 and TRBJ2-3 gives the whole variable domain DGGITQSPKYLFRKEGQNVTLSCEQNLNHDAMYWYRQDPGQGLRLIYYSQIVNDFQKGDIAEGYSVSREKKESFPLTVTSAQKNPTAFYLCASSIDPRDTQYFGPGTRLTVL.

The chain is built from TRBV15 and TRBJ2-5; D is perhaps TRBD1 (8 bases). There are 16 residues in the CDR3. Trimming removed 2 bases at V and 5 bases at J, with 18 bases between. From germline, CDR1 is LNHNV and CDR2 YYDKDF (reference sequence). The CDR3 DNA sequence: TGTGCCACCAGCAGAAGCCACGGACAGGGAGGGGAGACCCAGTACTTC. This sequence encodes CATSRSHGQGGETQYF.